The source of this TCR beta chain is a study of T cells in Graves' hyperthyroidism and ophthalmopathy. The CDR3 regions of TCR beta were amplified from RNA transcripts. TCR CDR3 regions were first amplified by RT-PCR with HTBI primers. Via MiXCR, TCRdb re-called the multiplex PCR reads, giving one row per CDR3 protein. The table records 310,000 or so distinct CDR3 sequences, about 18% of them present only once. On this clonotype: Its cognate antigen is unknown.

The study, taken as a whole, reports: Classification by a 13 V-J model distinguished ophthalmopathy from stable hyperthyroidism.

This CDR3 contains 15 residues. V was trimmed by 1 base and J by 5 bases, leaving 14 bases between them. Per germline, CDR1 LGHNA and CDR2 YSLEER. The V call is TRBV4-3, the J call TRBJ1-2, with D perhaps matching TRBD1 (5 bases). The receptor was isolated from a woman aged 60-70 years with Graves' ophthalmopathy. The sequenced material came from blood. CDR3 residues: CASSQVPGTSYGYTF. The CDR3 region has the DNA TGCGCCAGCAGCCAAGTCCCGGGGACTTCTTATGGCTACACCTTC.